The 29 T cell receptor beta chains listed next were all sequenced from one sample in a study of T cell repertoires in cytomegalovirus infection (dated by TCRdb to the late 2010s). The data were produced on an Illumina HiSeq 1500. TCRdb cleaned the public reads at Q25 with fastp, built clones with MiXCR and kept in-frame beta chains. Each CDR3 protein gets just one entry, which takes the most common genes and DNA from the rows behind it. Within this sample are 380,000 or so distinct CDR3 sequences, with just under 35% of them counted one time only. Roughly 14% of the sample is taken by the ten largest. No cognate antigen is known for these TCRs. The sample's treatment or condition, from its label and the paper: in vitro stimulation with specific CMV peptide epitopes to enrich CMV-specific T cells. The sample consisted of cultured PBMCs, taken from culture after CMV antigen stimulation. The receptors were sampled from a human donor in good health (CMV status not recorded). Some clones in this sample may be carry-over from other donors' samples.

The CDR3 DNA follows: TGTGCCAGCAGCCTCGGTCAGGGTTTCGAGCAGTACGTC. Its protein is CASSLGQGFEQYV. The rearrangement joins TRBV14 to TRBJ2-7, with a weak D call TRBD1 (5 bases). The CDR3 totals 13 residues. Germline V lookup: CDR1 SGHDN, CDR2 FVKESK. Trimming shortened V by 4 bases and J by 6 bases, and 13 bases separated the two germline ends.

The genes are TRBV29-1 and TRBJ2-1, with D perhaps matching TRBD1 (5 bases). The CDR3 runs 17 residues. Trimming removed 3 bases at V and 0 bases at J, with 18 bases between. Germline V gene sequence: CDR1 SQVTM, CDR2 ANQGSEA. Here the CDR3 DNA reads TGCAGCGTTGAGGGCAGGGCCAGGAAGGGCTCCTACAATGAGCAGTTCTTC. Translating it yields CSVEGRARKGSYNEQFF.

This sequence joins TRBV4-1 and TRBJ2-7; 7 nucleotides agree with TRBD1. V dropped 2 bases and J dropped 2; count of bases not matched to a gene: 6. The germline gives CDR1 MGHRA, CDR2 YSYEKL. CDR3 size: 15 residues. CDR3 in DNA: TGCGCCAGCAGCCAACTTGACAGGGCCGCCTACGAGCAGTACTTC. Its protein is CASSQLDRAAYEQYF.

The chain couples TRBV19 to TRBJ2-1; 7 bases are shared with TRBD2. With V trimmed by 4 bases and J by 2 bases, 5 bases remained unmatched. In germline, CDR1 is LNHDA, CDR2 SQIVND (reference sequence). The CDR3 totals 15 residues. The CDR3, as DNA: TGTGCCAGTAGTAGCGGGAGAGACGCCTACAATGAGCAGTTCTTC. As protein: CASSSGRDAYNEQFF.

DNA of the CDR3: TGTGCCAGCAGCTCGGGACTCAAAAACATTCAGTACTTC. As protein: CASSSGLKNIQYF. The V gene is TRBV7-9, the J gene TRBJ2-4; TRBD2 might be the D (6 bases). CDR1 and CDR2 (germline): SEHNR, FQNEAQ (reference sequence). Trimming removed 4 bases at V and 3 bases at J, with 7 bases between. This CDR3 region has 13 residues.

The rearrangement joins TRBV7-2 to TRBJ2-5; tentative D call: TRBD1 (5 bases). Trimming shortened V by 5 bases and J by 1 base, and 11 bases separated the two germline ends. Germline V gene data show CDR1 as SGHTA and CDR2 as FQGNSA. The CDR3 sequence is 14 residues long. The CDR3 DNA sequence: TGTGCCAGCAGCCGAAGACAGATCCAAGAGACCCAGTACTTC. Translating gives CASSRRQIQETQYF.

This clonotype was detected only once. The V call is TRBV15, the J call TRBJ2-5; D is ambiguous. The germline V and J ends were trimmed by 0 bases and 3 bases, with 8 bases remaining between them. Germline V gene sequence: CDR1 LNHNV, CDR2 YYDKDF (reference sequence). There are 14 residues in the CDR3. The CDR3 loop reads CATSRDGREETQYF. Here the CDR3 DNA reads TGTGCCACCAGCAGAGATGGCCGGGAAGAGACCCAGTACTTC.

There are a few counts of this clonotype. V is TRBV7-9 and J is TRBJ2-5, with 10 bases that match TRBD2. Trimming took 10 bases from V and 3 from J; bases not matched to a gene: 20. Germline CDR1 SEHNR, CDR2 FQNEAQ (reference sequence). CDR3 length: 18 residues. The CDR3 spells CATSKLAGSESPKETQYF. The CDR3 DNA reads as TGTGCCACCTCTAAACTAGCGGGATCCGAGAGCCCAAAAGAGACCCAGTACTTC.

The chain joins TRBV19 to TRBJ2-1; no definite D call. Germline loops: CDR1 LNHDA, CDR2 SQIVND (reference sequence). The CDR3 covers 13 residues. The V gene lost 3 bases and the J gene lost 4 bases, with 7 bases spanning the gap. Here the CDR3 DNA reads TGTGCCAGTAGTATCAATACTTACAATGAGCAGTTCTTC. Translated: CASSINTYNEQFF.

This clonotype was detected many times. This rearrangement joins TRBV7-2 to TRBJ2-5; TRBD1 matches 9 bases. CDR3 length: 14 amino acids. CDR1 and CDR2 from the germline V gene are SGHTA and FQGNSA. Germline trimming cut 5 bases from V and 5 bases from J; bases unmatched to any gene: 6. In nucleotides, the CDR3 is TGTGCCAGCAGCAGGGACAGGGCTGCTGAGACCCAGTACTTC. Translation: CASSRDRAAETQYF.

A few counts support this clonotype. J is TRBJ1-2 and V is TRBV28; D unresolved. The V and J ends lost 4 bases and 4 bases respectively, with 10 bases between them. The CDR3 loop spans 13 amino acids. CDR1 and CDR2 from the germline V gene are MDHEN and SYDVKM. The CDR3 DNA sequence: TGTGCCAGCAGTTATCAGCAGCCCTATGGCTACACCTTC. This sequence encodes CASSYQQPYGYTF.

This chain's CDR3 is CAWKGTDFRNTEAFF. CDR3 nucleotides: TGTGCCTGGAAGGGGACAGACTTCAGAAACACTGAAGCTTTCTTT. The V call is TRBV30, the J call TRBJ1-1, with TRBD1 matching 7 bases. This CDR3 has 15 amino acids. V was clipped by 4 bases and J by 2 bases; unmatched bases: 10. Germline V gene lookup returns CDR1 GTSNPN and CDR2 SVGIG (reference sequence). Full variable domain (missing parts from reference TRBV30 and TRBJ1-1): SQTIHQWPATLVQPVGSPLSLECTVEGTSNPNLYWYRQAAGRGLQLLFYSVGIGQISSEVPQNLSASRPQDRQFILSSKKLLLSDSGFYLCAWKGTDFRNTEAFFGQGTRLTVV.

The V call is TRBV5-5, the J call TRBJ1-1; D is unresolved. Germline CDR1 and CDR2: SGHKS and YYEKEE (reference sequence). The CDR3 is 12 amino acids. The ends were cut back, 0 bases at V and 8 bases at J, with 8 bases in the middle. CDR3 coding DNA: TGTGCCAGCAGCTTGGCCCATCAAGAAGCTTTCTTT. Protein sequence: CASSLAHQEAFF.

The rearrangement uses TRBV7-2 and TRBJ2-5, with 11 bases lining up with TRBD2. Trimming removed 1 base from V and 5 bases from J; junction bases left unmatched: 12. Germline V gives CDR1 SGHTA, CDR2 FQGNSA. This CDR3 spans 18 amino acids. For the CDR3, the DNA is TGTGCCAGCAGCTTAGAAGGGGGTAGCGGGAGGGCTTCGGAGACCCAGTACTTC. Protein: CASSLEGGSGRASETQYF.

The chain has TRBV20-1 and TRBJ1-2; possibly TRBD1 for D (5 bases). CDR3 size: 14 residues. The germline V gene has CDR1 DFQATT and CDR2 SNEGSKA (reference sequence). Trimming removed 0 bases at V and 7 bases at J, with 15 bases between. CDR3 sequence: CSAREGTAQFGYTF. In DNA, the CDR3 is TGCAGTGCTAGAGAGGGGACCGCGCAATTTGGCTACACCTTC.

This clonotype was detected only a few times. The J gene is TRBJ2-1, the V gene TRBV6-2 or TRBV6-3, with D perhaps assigned TRBD1 or TRBD2 (5 bases each). CDR1 is MNHEY, CDR2 SVGEGT, per germline. V was clipped by 4 bases and J by 0 bases, with 22 bases between them. CDR3 length equals 19 residues. In DNA form, the CDR3 reads TGTGCCAGCAGTTGGGGGTGGAAAAGAGAATCTAGCTCCTACAATGAGCAGTTCTTC. Protein product: CASSWGWKRESSSYNEQFF.

This clonotype has more than one count but fewer than ten. The chain recombines TRBV5-1 with TRBJ2-5; 7 bases are shared with TRBD2. The V gene's germline CDR1 is SGHRS and CDR2 YFSETQ. The CDR3 totals 14 residues. The V gene end was trimmed by 1 base and the J gene end by 1 base; junction bases not matched to a gene: 1. Here the CDR3 DNA reads TGCGCCAGCAGCTTGACTAGCGCCCAAGAGACCCAGTACTTC. It codes for CASSLTSAQETQYF.

This clonotype was observed many times. The V call is TRBV7-6, the J call TRBJ2-2, with 8 bases identical to TRBD2. CDR1 is SGHVS, CDR2 FNYEAQ, per germline. This CDR3 is built from 16 residues. V lost 5 bases, J lost 1 base, and 6 bases stayed unmatched. The CDR3, as DNA: TGTGCCAGCAGCCCGTATGCGGGAGGGAACACCGGGGAGCTGTTTTTT. Translation: CASSPYAGGNTGELFF.

This clonotype was picked up many times. V usage is TRBV7-9 and J usage is TRBJ2-7, with D unresolved. The CDR3 is 12 amino acids. Germline V gives CDR1 SEHNR, CDR2 FQNEAQ (reference sequence). Trimming removed 3 bases at V and 5 bases at J, with 8 bases between. CDR3 bases: TGTGCCAGCAGCTTGCAGTCTCACGAGCAGTACGTC. Its protein product is CASSLQSHEQYV.

The rearrangement uses TRBV7-3 and TRBJ2-2, with D possibly TRBD2 on 6 matching bases. Trimming removed 2 bases from V and 0 bases from J, with 10 bases in between. The CDR3 runs to 16 residues. Germline CDR1 and CDR2: SGHTA and FQGTGA. This chain's CDR3 is CASSLRGAANTGELFF. The DNA for the CDR3 is TGTGCCAGCAGCTTACGCGGGGCGGCGAACACCGGGGAGCTGTTTTTT. The complete variable domain, with remaining parts taken from reference TRBV7-3 and TRBJ2-2, reads GAGVSQTPSNKVTEKGKYVELRCDPISGHTALYWYRQSLGQGPEFLIYFQGTGAADDSGLPNDRFFAVRPEGSVSTLKIQRTERGDSAVYLCASSLRGAANTGELFFGEGSRLTVL.

This chain connects TRBV12-3 or TRBV12-4 to TRBJ2-2; 9 nucleotides line up with TRBD1. V lost 4 bases and J lost 6; bases outside the gene matches: 9. There are 16 residues in the CDR3. CDR3: CASSWARTGDAGELFF. CDR3 DNA sequence: TGTGCCAGCAGTTGGGCTAGGACAGGGGACGCCGGGGAGCTGTTTTTT.

The J gene is TRBJ2-5, the V gene TRBV11-2; D is possibly TRBD2 (5 bases). V gave up 5 bases and J gave up 4 bases, with 20 bases separating them. CDR1 SGHAT and CDR2 FQNNGV come from the germline V gene. The CDR3 is made up of 16 amino acids. This chain's CDR3 is CASSNGAVKGRETQYF. The CDR3 DNA follows: TGTGCCAGCAGCAATGGAGCGGTGAAAGGGAGAGAGACCCAGTACTTC.

This clonotype was observed many times. This sequence joins TRBV6-1 and TRBJ2-3, with D uncertain. CDR3 length equals 14 residues. Germline values: CDR1 MNHNS, CDR2 SASEGT. The V and J ends lost 5 bases and 1 base respectively, with 10 bases between them. This CDR3 is CASSPTRGTDTQYF. For the CDR3, the DNA is TGTGCCAGCAGTCCCACCCGGGGCACAGATACGCAGTATTTT.

The sample holds a few counts of this clonotype. The DNA for the CDR3 is TGTGCCAGCAGCTTCCGGGACTTCTTGGTTGAAGCTTTCTTT. Protein: CASSFRDFLVEAFF. The chain combines TRBV7-8 with TRBJ1-1, with D tentatively TRBD1 (5 bases). CDR3 length equals 14 residues. V dropped 3 bases and J dropped 7 bases, with 15 bases sitting between them. Germline assignment: CDR1 SGHVS and CDR2 FQNEAQ.

The gene calls are TRBV12-3 or TRBV12-4 and TRBJ2-1; unclear D gene. With 1 base removed from V and 3 bases from J, the gap between germline ends came to 7 bases. This CDR3 region has 14 residues. This CDR3 is CASSLGPFYNEQFF. In DNA, the CDR3 is TGTGCCAGCAGTTTAGGGCCTTTCTACAATGAGCAGTTCTTC.

This clonotype was recorded a few times. The chain is built from TRBV27 and TRBJ1-4, with TRBD1 identical over 8 bases. The CDR3 length is 12 residues. The junction had 1 base not matched to a gene; V was cut back by 5 bases and J by 8 bases. Per the germline V gene, CDR1 is MNHEY and CDR2 is SMNVEV (reference sequence). Written as DNA, the CDR3 is TGTGCCAGCAGTGGACAGGGCGAAAAACTGTTTTTT. It is translated as CASSGQGEKLFF. Filled out from reference TRBV27 and TRBJ1-4, the complete variable domain reads EAQVTQNPRYLITVTGKKLTVTCSQNMNHEYMSWYRQDPGLGLRQIYYSMNVEVTDKGDVPEGYKVSRKEKRNFPLILESPSPNQTSLYFCASSGQGEKLFFGSGTQLSVL.

This clonotype has a handful of counts. V and J are TRBV6-2 or TRBV6-3 and TRBJ2-1; D ambiguous. The CDR3 totals 16 residues. Germline assignment: CDR1 MNHEY and CDR2 SVGEGT. V dropped 6 bases and J dropped 1 base, with 16 bases sitting between them. CDR3 residues: CASSQTPLGSYNEQFF. The CDR3 coding sequence is TGTGCCAGCAGCCAGACCCCTTTGGGGTCCTACAATGAGCAGTTCTTC.

This sequence joins TRBV6-6 and TRBJ2-1, with 14 positions matching TRBD2. The germline gives CDR1 MNHNY, CDR2 SVGAGI (reference sequence). The CDR3 spans 15 residues. The trim removed 6 bases at V and 9 bases at J, leaving 7 bases unmatched. CDR3 bases: TGTGCCAGCAGAAAGGGACTAGCGGGAGTAGCTGAGCAGTTCTTC. Residues: CASRKGLAGVAEQFF.

CDR3 sequence reads: CASSIDWTGVYEQYF. The CDR3 DNA reads TGTGCCAGTAGTATAGATTGGACGGGAGTCTACGAGCAGTACTTC. The chain couples TRBV19 to TRBJ2-7; weak D call: TRBD2 (6 bases). Germline CDR1 LNHDA, CDR2 SQIVND (reference sequence). The CDR3 is 15 residues long. Trimming took 0 bases from V and 3 from J, leaving 12 bases between them.